Following are 10 T cell receptor beta chains from one sample sequenced in a study of identical twins' blood T cells. In TCRdb, the 5' RACE reads were re-called with MiXCR into one record per CDR3 protein. The sample lists fewer than 450,000 distinct CDR3 sequences, roughly 30% seen once, with 6% to 7% in the top ten. What was sequenced was PBMCs. These receptors all stem from a woman aged 18-49 years in good health.

This clonotype was seen just once. Germline and junction disagree at one end, which may indicate a read error. This chain joins TRBV20-1 and TRBJ2-5; D is unclear. The CDR3 runs to 13 residues. The germline CDR1 and CDR2 sequences are DFQATT and SNEGSKA (reference sequence). The CDR3: CSASPTVKEAQYF. The CDR3 DNA follows: TGCAGTGCTAGTCCTACCGTGAAAGAGGCCCAGTACTTC.

The table lists this clonotype with many counts. This rearrangement joins TRBV4-1 to TRBJ2-1; D remains ambiguous. V was clipped by 2 bases and J by 10 bases, with 9 bases between them. Germline V gene data show CDR1 as MGHRA and CDR2 as YSYEKL. CDR3 length equals 12 residues. Here the CDR3 DNA reads TGCGCCAGCAGCCAAAGAGGAGTCGAGCAGTTCTTC. Amino acids: CASSQRGVEQFF.

For this clonotype: At one of its ends the junction is not consistent with the germline gene, which may arise from a read error. The chain is built from TRBV27 and TRBJ2-1; maybe TRBD1 (6 bases). The CDR3 is made up of 15 amino acids. CDR1 and CDR2 (germline): MNHEY, SMNVEV (reference sequence). This CDR3 is CASSSTGSGIYEQLF. The DNA of the CDR3 is TGTGCCAGCAGTTCAACAGGGTCTGGTATTTATGAGCAGCTCTTC.

The J gene is TRBJ2-1, the V gene TRBV6-5, with a possible D match to TRBD2 (5 bases). CDR1 is MNHEY and CDR2 is SVGAGI in the germline V gene. The V and J ends lost 4 bases and 6 bases respectively, with 16 bases between them. The CDR3 loop spans 15 amino acids. This CDR3 is CASSFLRSRGNEQFF. CDR3 DNA: TGTGCCAGCAGTTTCCTACGGAGTCGGGGCAATGAGCAGTTCTTC.

The chain carries TRBV20-1 and TRBJ2-7; D is unclear. The length of the CDR3 is 14 residues. Germline loops: CDR1 DFQATT, CDR2 SNEGSKA (reference sequence). Trimming cost V 0 bases and J 5 bases, with 14 bases left between them. The CDR3 loop is CSARDRRGPDEQYF. In DNA, the CDR3 is TGCAGTGCTAGAGATAGGCGAGGACCTGACGAGCAGTACTTC.

This clonotype was seen a few times. The chain recombines TRBV7-9 with TRBJ1-1; D is unresolved. The CDR3 is 13 residues long. Germline CDR1 SEHNR, CDR2 FQNEAQ (reference sequence). Between the trimmed V and J ends, which lost 0 bases and 6 bases, there was a span of 8 bases. The CDR3, as DNA: TGTGCCAGCAGCTTAGCGGGAACAGCTGAAGCTTTCTTT. This sequence encodes CASSLAGTAEAFF.

This clonotype was counted only a few times. The rearrangement joins TRBV3-1 to TRBJ2-3; D gene unclear. Germline values: CDR1 LGHDT, CDR2 YNNKEL (reference sequence). Deletions cut 3 bases from V and 0 bases from J, with 10 bases between. This CDR3 comprises 15 residues. In nucleotides, the CDR3 is TGTGCCAGCAGCCAGATGGCGGTTAGCACAGATACGCAGTATTTT. It encodes CASSQMAVSTDTQYF.

CDR3 DNA sequence: TGTGCCAGCAGCCAAGAGTTAGGGGCTCGGGCTTTCTTT. Translated, it gives CASSQELGARAFF. The chain is built from TRBV3-1 and TRBJ1-1, with D possibly being TRBD1 (5 bases). From germline, CDR1 is LGHDT and CDR2 YNNKEL (reference sequence). This CDR3 is built from 13 residues. Between the trimmed V and J ends, which lost 0 bases and 11 bases, there was a span of 13 bases.

This clonotype was picked up many times. The chain uses TRBV5-1 and TRBJ2-1; D is unresolved. The V gene's germline CDR1 is SGHRS and CDR2 YFSETQ. This CDR3 has 13 residues. V was cut by 0 bases and J by 7 bases, with 8 bases left in between. CDR3 loop: CASSLDLINEQFF. DNA for the CDR3: TGCGCCAGCAGCTTGGACCTGATTAATGAGCAGTTCTTC.

This clonotype was seen a few times. This chain connects TRBV5-6 to TRBJ2-2; 11 bases are a match to TRBD2. Trimming removed 4 bases from V and 6 bases from J; junction bases left unmatched: 8. Per germline, CDR1 SGHDT and CDR2 YYEEEE. This CDR3 region has 16 residues. CDR3 nucleotides: TGTGCCAGCAGCCCAGGACTAGCGGGTGAGGCCGGGGAGCTGTTTTTT. Amino acids: CASSPGLAGEAGELFF.